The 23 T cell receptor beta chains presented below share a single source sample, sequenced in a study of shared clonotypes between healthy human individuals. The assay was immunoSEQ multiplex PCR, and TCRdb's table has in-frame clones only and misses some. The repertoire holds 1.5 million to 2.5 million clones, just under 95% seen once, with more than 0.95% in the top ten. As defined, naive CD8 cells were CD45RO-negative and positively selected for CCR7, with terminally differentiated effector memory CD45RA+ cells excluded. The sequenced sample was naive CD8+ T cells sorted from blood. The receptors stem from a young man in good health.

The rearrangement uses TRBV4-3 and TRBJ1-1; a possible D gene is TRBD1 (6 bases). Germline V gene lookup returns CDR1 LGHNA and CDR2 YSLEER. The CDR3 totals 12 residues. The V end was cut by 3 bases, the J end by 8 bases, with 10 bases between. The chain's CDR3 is CASSQHDREAFF. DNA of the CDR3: TGCGCCAGCAGCCAGCATGACAGGGAAGCTTTCTTT.

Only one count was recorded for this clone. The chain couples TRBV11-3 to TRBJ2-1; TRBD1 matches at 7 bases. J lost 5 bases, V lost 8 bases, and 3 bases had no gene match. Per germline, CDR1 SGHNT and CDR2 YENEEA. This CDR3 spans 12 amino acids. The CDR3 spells CASEGQNNEQFF. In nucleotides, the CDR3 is TGTGCCAGCGAGGGACAGAACAATGAGCAGTTCTTC. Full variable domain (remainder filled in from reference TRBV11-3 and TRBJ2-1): EAGVVQSPRYKIIEKKQPVAFWCNPISGHNTLYWYLQNLGQGPELLIRYENEEAVDDSQLPKDRFSAERLKGVDSTLKIQPAELGDSAVYLCASEGQNNEQFFGPGTRLTVL.

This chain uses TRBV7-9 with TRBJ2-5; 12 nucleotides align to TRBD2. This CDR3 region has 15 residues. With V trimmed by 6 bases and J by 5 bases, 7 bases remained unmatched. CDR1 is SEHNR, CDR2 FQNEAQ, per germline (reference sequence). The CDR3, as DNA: TGTGCCAGCAGACCTCCGGGACTAGCGGGCGAGACCCAGTACTTC. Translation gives CASRPPGLAGETQYF.

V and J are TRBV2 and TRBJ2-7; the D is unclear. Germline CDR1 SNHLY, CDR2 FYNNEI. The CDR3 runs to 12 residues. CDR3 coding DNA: TGTGCTCGCCACCTGAGGTCCTACGAGCAGTACTTC. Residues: CARHLRSYEQYF.

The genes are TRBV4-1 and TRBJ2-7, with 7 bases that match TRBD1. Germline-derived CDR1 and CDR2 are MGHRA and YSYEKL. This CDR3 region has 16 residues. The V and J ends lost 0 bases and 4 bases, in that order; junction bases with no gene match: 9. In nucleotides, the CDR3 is TGCGCCAGCAGCCAAGATGGCTTGACAGGGCGGTACGAGCAGTACTTC. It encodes CASSQDGLTGRYEQYF.

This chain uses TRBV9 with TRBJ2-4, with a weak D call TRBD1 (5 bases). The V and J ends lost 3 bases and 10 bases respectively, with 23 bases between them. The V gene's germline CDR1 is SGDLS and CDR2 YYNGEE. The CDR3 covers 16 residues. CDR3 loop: CASSAPPDSLQLIQYF. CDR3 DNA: TGTGCCAGCAGCGCACCCCCAGACAGCCTCCAATTAATTCAGTACTTC.

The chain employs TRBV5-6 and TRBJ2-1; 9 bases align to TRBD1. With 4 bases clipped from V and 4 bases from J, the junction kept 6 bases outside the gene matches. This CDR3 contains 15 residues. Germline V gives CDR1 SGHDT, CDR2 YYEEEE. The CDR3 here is CASSVDRGLYNEQFF. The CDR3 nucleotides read TGTGCCAGCAGCGTGGACAGGGGACTTTACAATGAGCAGTTCTTC.

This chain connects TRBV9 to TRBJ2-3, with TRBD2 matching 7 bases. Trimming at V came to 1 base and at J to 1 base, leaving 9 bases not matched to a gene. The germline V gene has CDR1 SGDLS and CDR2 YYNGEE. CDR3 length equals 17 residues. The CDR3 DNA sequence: TGTGCCAGCAGCGTAATAACGGGGGAGGGCCGCACAGATACGCAGTATTTT. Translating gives CASSVITGEGRTDTQYF.

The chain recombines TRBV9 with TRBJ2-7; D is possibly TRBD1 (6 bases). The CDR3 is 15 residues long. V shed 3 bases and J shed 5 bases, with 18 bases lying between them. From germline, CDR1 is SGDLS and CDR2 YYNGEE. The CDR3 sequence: CASSASTGSYHEQYF. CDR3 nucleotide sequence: TGTGCCAGCAGCGCCTCGACAGGTTCCTACCACGAGCAGTACTTC.

The CDR3 region is CASQSGTSGYNEQFF. As DNA, the CDR3 is TGTGCCAGCCAGTCCGGGACTAGCGGGTACAATGAGCAGTTCTTC. This chain uses TRBV2 with TRBJ2-1, with 12 bases fitting TRBD2. CDR3 length: 15 amino acids. Germline V lookup: CDR1 SNHLY, CDR2 FYNNEI. After removal of 8 bases from V and 4 bases from J, the junction contained 6 bases not matched to a gene.

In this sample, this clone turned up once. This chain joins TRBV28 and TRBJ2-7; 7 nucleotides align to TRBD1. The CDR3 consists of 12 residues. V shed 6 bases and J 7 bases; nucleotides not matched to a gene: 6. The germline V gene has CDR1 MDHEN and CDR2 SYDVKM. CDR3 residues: CASSWTGDEQYF. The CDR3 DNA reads TGTGCCAGCAGCTGGACAGGCGATGAGCAGTACTTC.

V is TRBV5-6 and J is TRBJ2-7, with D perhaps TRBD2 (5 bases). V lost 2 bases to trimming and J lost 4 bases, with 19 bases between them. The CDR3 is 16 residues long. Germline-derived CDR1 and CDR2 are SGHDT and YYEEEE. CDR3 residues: CASSFRPGSEDYEQYF. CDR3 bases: TGTGCCAGCAGCTTCCGGCCGGGGTCCGAAGATTACGAGCAGTACTTC.

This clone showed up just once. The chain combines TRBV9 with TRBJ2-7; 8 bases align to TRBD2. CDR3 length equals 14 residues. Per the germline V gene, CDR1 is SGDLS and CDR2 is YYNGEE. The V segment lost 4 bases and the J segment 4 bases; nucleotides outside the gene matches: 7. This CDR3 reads CASSSHGGRYEQYF. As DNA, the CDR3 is TGTGCCAGCAGCAGCCACGGCGGGAGGTACGAGCAGTACTTC.

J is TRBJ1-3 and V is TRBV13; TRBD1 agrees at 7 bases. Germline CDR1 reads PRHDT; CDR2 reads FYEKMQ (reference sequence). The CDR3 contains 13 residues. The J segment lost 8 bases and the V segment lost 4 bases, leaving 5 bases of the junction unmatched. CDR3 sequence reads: CASSSGTVDTIYF. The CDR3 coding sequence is TGTGCCAGCAGCTCGGGGACAGTGGACACCATATATTTT.

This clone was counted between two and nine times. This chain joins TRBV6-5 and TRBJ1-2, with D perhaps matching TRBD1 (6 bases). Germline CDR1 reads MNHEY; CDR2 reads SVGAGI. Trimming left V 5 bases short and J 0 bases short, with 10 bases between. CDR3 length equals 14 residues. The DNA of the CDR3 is TGTGCCAGCAGTGGACAGACAACTAACTATGGCTACACCTTC. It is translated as CASSGQTTNYGYTF.

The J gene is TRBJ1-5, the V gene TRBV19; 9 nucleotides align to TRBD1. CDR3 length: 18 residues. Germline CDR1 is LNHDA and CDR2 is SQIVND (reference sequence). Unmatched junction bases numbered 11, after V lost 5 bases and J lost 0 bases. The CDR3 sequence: CASSLKRDRVYSNQPQHF. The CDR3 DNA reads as TGTGCCAGTAGTCTTAAACGGGACAGGGTCTATAGCAATCAGCCCCAGCATTTT.

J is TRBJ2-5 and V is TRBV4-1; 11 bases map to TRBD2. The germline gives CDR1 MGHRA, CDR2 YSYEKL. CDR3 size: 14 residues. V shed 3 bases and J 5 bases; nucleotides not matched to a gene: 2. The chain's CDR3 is CASSQGLAVETQYF. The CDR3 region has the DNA TGCGCCAGCAGCCAGGGACTAGCGGTGGAGACCCAGTACTTC.

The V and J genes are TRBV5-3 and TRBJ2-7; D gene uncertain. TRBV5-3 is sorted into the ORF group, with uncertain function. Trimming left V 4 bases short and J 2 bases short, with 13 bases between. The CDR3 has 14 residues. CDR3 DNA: TGTGCCAGAAGCCCCTGGCAGGAGACCTACGAGCAGTACTTC. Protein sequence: CARSPWQETYEQYF.

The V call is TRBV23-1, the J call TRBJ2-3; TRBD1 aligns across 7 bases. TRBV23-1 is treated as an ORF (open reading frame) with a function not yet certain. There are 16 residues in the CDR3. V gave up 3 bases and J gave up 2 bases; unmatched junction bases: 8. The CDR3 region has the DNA TGCGCCAGCAGTCAGCCAACAGGGGCGGTCACAGATACGCAGTATTTT. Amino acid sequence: CASSQPTGAVTDTQYF.

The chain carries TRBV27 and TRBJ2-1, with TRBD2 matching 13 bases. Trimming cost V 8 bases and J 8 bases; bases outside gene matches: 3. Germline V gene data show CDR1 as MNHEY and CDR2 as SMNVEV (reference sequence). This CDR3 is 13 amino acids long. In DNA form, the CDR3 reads TGTGCCAGCGGACTAGCGGGAGTCTATGAGCAGTTCTTC. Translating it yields CASGLAGVYEQFF.

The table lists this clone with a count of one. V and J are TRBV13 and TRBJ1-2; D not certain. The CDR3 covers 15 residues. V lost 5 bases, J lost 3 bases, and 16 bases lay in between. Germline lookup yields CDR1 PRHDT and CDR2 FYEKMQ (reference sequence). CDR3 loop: CASSQGIGSHYGYTF. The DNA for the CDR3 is TGTGCCAGCAGCCAAGGTATAGGGTCTCACTATGGCTACACCTTC.

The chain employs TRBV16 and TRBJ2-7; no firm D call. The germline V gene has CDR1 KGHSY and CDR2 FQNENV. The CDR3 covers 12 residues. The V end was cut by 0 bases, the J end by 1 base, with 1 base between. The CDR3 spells CASSQSSYEQYF. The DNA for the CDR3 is TGTGCCAGCAGCCAATCGTCCTACGAGCAGTACTTC.

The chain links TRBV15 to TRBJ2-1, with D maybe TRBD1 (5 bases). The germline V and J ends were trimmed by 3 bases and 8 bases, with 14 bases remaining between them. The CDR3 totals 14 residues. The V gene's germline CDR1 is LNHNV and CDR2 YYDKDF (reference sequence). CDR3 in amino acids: CATSSRGQFDEQFF. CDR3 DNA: TGTGCCACCAGCAGCCGAGGACAATTCGATGAGCAGTTCTTC. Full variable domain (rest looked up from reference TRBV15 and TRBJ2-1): DAMVIQNPRYQVTQFGKPVTLSCSQTLNHNVMYWYQQKSSQAPKLLFHYYDKDFNNEADTPDNFQSRRPNTSFCFLDIRSPGLGDTAMYLCATSSRGQFDEQFFGPGTRLTVL.